The next 17 T cell receptor beta chains were all read from a single sample in a study of cytomegalovirus exposure and HLA in healthy donors (TCRdb year 2017). Library generation was performed with the immunoSEQ multiplex PCR assay. For the multiplex PCR, a mixture combining 60 forward primers for TCR Vbeta segments and 13 reverse primers for TCR Jbeta segments was used. Here the immuneACCESS table is served through TCRdb, limited to in-frame sequences with V and J called. Missing clones are a known gap in these copies; in checked studies unresolved V genes cover under half, and the rest lacks a known reason. This sample comprises roughly 95,000 clones, more than 75% of them detected only once. 4% to 5.5% of the sample belongs to the ten largest clones. The sequencing sample was made of PBMCs. Every receptor here comes from a young man in good health and CMV-seropositive.

The chain is built from TRBV7-3 and TRBJ2-3; TRBD2 matches at 10 bases. The trim removed 5 bases at V and 3 bases at J, leaving 8 bases unmatched. The CDR3 consists of 16 residues. Germline V lookup: CDR1 SGHTA, CDR2 FQGTGA. CDR3 bases: TGTGCCAGCAGCCTCTCTAGCGGGAGTAGAACAGATACGCAGTATTTT. Translated: CASSLSSGSRTDTQYF.

V is TRBV7-2 and J is TRBJ1-5; possible D gene TRBD1, 6 bases. Germline loops: CDR1 SGHTA, CDR2 FQGNSA. This CDR3 spans 15 amino acids. Trimming took 0 bases from V and 3 from J, leaving 9 bases between them. CDR3 sequence reads: CASSLAGQLNQPQHF. Here the CDR3 DNA reads TGTGCCAGCAGCTTAGCCGGACAGCTCAATCAGCCCCAGCATTTT. The full variable domain, completed using reference TRBV7-2 and TRBJ1-5, is GAGVSQSPSNKVTEKGKDVELRCDPISGHTALYWYRQSLGQGLEFLIYFQGNSAPDKSGLPSDRFSAERTGGSVSTLTIQRTQQEDSAVYLCASSLAGQLNQPQHFGDGTRLSIL.

The DNA of the CDR3 is TGTGCCATCAGACCGAGGGGGCTTGGCACTGAAGCTTTCTTT. It codes for CAIRPRGLGTEAFF. The gene calls are TRBV10-3 and TRBJ1-1; 7 bases match TRBD1. From germline, CDR1 is ENHRY and CDR2 SYGVKD. Germline trimming cut 6 bases from V and 4 bases from J; bases unmatched to any gene: 8. This CDR3 is 14 amino acids long.

This clone was observed a few times. This chain joins TRBV7-9 and TRBJ2-5; 12 nucleotides align to TRBD1. Trimming cost V 1 base and J 4 bases; bases outside gene matches: 4. The CDR3 length is 16 residues. The germline V gene has CDR1 SEHNR and CDR2 FQNEAQ (reference sequence). CDR3 bases: TGTGCCAGCAGCTTAGGGGGACAGGGGGCAGGAGAGACCCAGTACTTC. Its protein product is CASSLGGQGAGETQYF.

The V and J genes are TRBV18 and TRBJ1-2, with 7 bases aligning to TRBD1. Germline V lookup: CDR1 KGHSH, CDR2 LQKENI. J was trimmed by 7 bases and V by 3 bases; bases with no gene match: 5. The CDR3 runs 13 residues. In DNA form, the CDR3 reads TGTGCCAGCTCACCGGGGGACAGAGGTGGCTACACCTTC. Translating gives CASSPGDRGGYTF.

The chain uses TRBV5-1 and TRBJ1-1; the D gene is possibly TRBD1 (5 bases). This CDR3 is built from 15 residues. Trimming pared 0 bases from V and 1 base from J, leaving 10 bases between. Germline values: CDR1 SGHRS, CDR2 YFSETQ. DNA of the CDR3: TGCGCCAGCAGCTTGGCCCTACAGGCGAACACTGAAGCTTTCTTT. This codes for CASSLALQANTEAFF. The whole variable domain, filled in from reference TRBV5-1 and TRBJ1-1, reads KAGVTQTPRYLIKTRGQQVTLSCSPISGHRSVSWYQQTPGQGLQFLFEYFSETQRNKGNFPGRFSGRQFSNSRSEMNVSTLELGDSALYLCASSLALQANTEAFFGQGTRLTVV.

V is TRBV13 and J is TRBJ2-7, with 8 bases identical to TRBD1. After removal of 3 bases from V and 7 bases from J, the junction contained 14 bases not matched to a gene. CDR3 length: 16 residues. Per germline, CDR1 PRHDT and CDR2 FYEKMQ (reference sequence). Here the CDR3 DNA reads TGTGCCAGCAGCTTTCAGGGGGCCGGGCGGGGAAGTGAGCAGTACTTC. This gives the protein CASSFQGAGRGSEQYF.

The chain is built from TRBV27 and TRBJ2-3, with TRBD1 matching 9 bases. J lost 4 bases, V lost 2 bases, and 7 bases had no gene match. The CDR3 loop spans 16 amino acids. In germline, CDR1 is MNHEY, CDR2 SMNVEV (reference sequence). CDR3 bases: TGTGCCAGCAGTTTAGAGAACAGGGGGCTCGCAGATACGCAGTATTTT. It codes for CASSLENRGLADTQYF.

This clone has just a few counts. This chain joins TRBV28 and TRBJ2-3; TRBD1 aligns across 7 bases. Germline CDR1 reads MDHEN; CDR2 reads SYDVKM. V was clipped by 5 bases and J by 0 bases; unmatched bases: 8. The CDR3 covers 16 residues. CDR3 residues: CASSANRGPSTDTQYF. The CDR3 DNA follows: TGTGCCAGCAGTGCCAACAGGGGCCCTAGCACAGATACGCAGTATTTT.

As to this clone: The sample has other DNA sequences that encode this CDR3 too. V gene TRBV19 combines with J gene TRBJ1-1; D not resolved. CDR3 length: 13 amino acids. Deletions cut 6 bases from V and 1 base from J, with 9 bases between. Germline V gene sequence: CDR1 LNHDA, CDR2 SQIVND (reference sequence). The CDR3 spells CASREQPNTEAFF. For the CDR3, the DNA is TGTGCCAGTAGGGAGCAACCGAACACTGAAGCTTTCTTT.

The rearrangement links TRBV11-3 to TRBJ1-2, with D perhaps TRBD1 (6 bases). This CDR3 has 15 residues. Trimming left V 2 bases short and J 6 bases short, with 16 bases between. Germline V CDR1 and CDR2: SGHNT, YENEEA. CDR3 coding DNA: TGTGCCAGCAGCTTACGGCCAGGGGATTCGGATGGCTACACCTTC. It is translated as CASSLRPGDSDGYTF.

The rearrangement joins TRBV7-9 to TRBJ2-7; 10 bases fit TRBD1. The CDR3 is made up of 14 amino acids. J was trimmed by 5 bases and V by 3 bases; bases with no gene match: 4. The germline CDR1 and CDR2 sequences are SEHNR and FQNEAQ (reference sequence). This CDR3 reads CASSFWDRGHEQYF. Written as DNA, the CDR3 is TGTGCCAGCAGCTTCTGGGACAGGGGCCACGAGCAGTACTTC.

The V and J genes are TRBV7-8 and TRBJ1-3, with D maybe TRBD1 (6 bases). There are 13 residues in the CDR3. Germline V gene sequence: CDR1 SGHVS, CDR2 FQNEAQ. V dropped 7 bases and J dropped 1 base, with 8 bases sitting between them. CDR3 sequence (DNA): TGTGCCAGCACCACAGGGTCTGGAAACACCATATATTTT. Translating gives CASTTGSGNTIYF.

The chain is built from TRBV19 and TRBJ2-5; a weak D match, TRBD1 (6 bases). V lost 5 bases and J 2 bases, leaving 15 bases between the germline ends. This CDR3 has 15 residues. Looked up from germline, CDR1 is LNHDA and CDR2 is SQIVND (reference sequence). The CDR3 is CASSYATGYQETQYF. CDR3 in DNA: TGTGCCAGTAGTTATGCGACAGGTTATCAAGAGACCCAGTACTTC.

The chain combines TRBV7-9 with TRBJ2-3; 10 bases fit TRBD1. CDR1 and CDR2 (germline): SEHNR, FQNEAQ (reference sequence). This CDR3 spans 16 amino acids. J was trimmed by 2 bases and V by 4 bases; bases with no gene match: 6. The CDR3 is CASSSTGQGITDTQYF. Written as DNA, the CDR3 is TGTGCCAGCAGCTCTACGGGACAGGGGATCACAGATACGCAGTATTTT.

The chain carries TRBV6-1 and TRBJ2-2; 11 bases line up with TRBD2. The CDR3 consists of 16 residues. V shed 3 bases, J shed 4 bases, and the junction held 4 bases outside the gene matches. Germline V lookup: CDR1 MNHNS, CDR2 SASEGT. CDR3 protein: CASSEVAGGLTGELFF. The CDR3 nucleotides read TGTGCCAGCAGTGAGGTAGCGGGGGGGCTCACCGGGGAGCTGTTTTTT.

This clone was picked up a small number of times. The CDR3 sequence: CASSPGTYTDTQYF. In nucleotides, the CDR3 is TGCGCCAGCAGCCCAGGGACTTACACAGATACGCAGTATTTT. The rearrangement links TRBV4-1 to TRBJ2-3; D is perhaps TRBD2 (6 bases). Trimming left V 4 bases short and J 2 bases short, with 10 bases between. This CDR3 comprises 14 residues. Per germline, CDR1 MGHRA and CDR2 YSYEKL.